The 25 T cell receptor beta chains below were found in one sample sequenced in a study of CD8 T cells in ankylosing spondylitis. In TCRdb, the 5' RACE reads were re-called with MiXCR into one record per CDR3 protein. The data hold about 240,000 distinct CDR3 sequences, with approximately 9% observed a single time. Source material: blood, either unsorted or a sorted T cell fraction (not recorded which). The receptors stem from a male donor with ankylosing spondylitis or in good health (not recorded which).

This clonotype has ten or more counts. The chain combines TRBV12-3 or TRBV12-4 with TRBJ2-4, with no clear D. CDR3 length: 13 amino acids. Trimming took off 3 bases at V and 9 bases at J, with 12 bases between the two ends. This CDR3 is CASSFKEDSIQYF. The DNA of the CDR3 is TGTGCCAGCAGTTTCAAGGAAGATAGCATTCAGTACTTC.

This clonotype was counted many times. The chain has TRBV5-1 and TRBJ2-7; no reliable D call. Trimming took off 0 bases at V and 2 bases at J, with 3 bases between the two ends. Germline loops: CDR1 SGHRS, CDR2 YFSETQ. The CDR3 runs to 12 residues. In nucleotides, the CDR3 is TGCGCCAGCAGCTTGGAACCCTACGAGCAGTACTTC. It translates to CASSLEPYEQYF.

This clonotype showed up many times. The chain combines TRBV3-1 with TRBJ2-7; D may be TRBD1 (5 bases). This CDR3 comprises 17 residues. Germline V lookup: CDR1 LGHDT, CDR2 YNNKEL (reference sequence). Trimming removed 1 base from V and 2 bases from J, with 18 bases in between. CDR3 nucleotide sequence: TGTGCCAGCAGCCAAGGTCCCTACGCAGGGTTGCCCTACGAGCAGTACTTC. Amino acid sequence: CASSQGPYAGLPYEQYF.

This clonotype was observed a handful of times. The rearrangement joins TRBV30 to TRBJ2-7, with a possible D match to TRBD1 (6 bases). Between the trimmed V and J ends, which lost 0 bases and 2 bases, there was a span of 17 bases. The germline V gene encodes CDR1 GTSNPN and CDR2 SVGIG (reference sequence). There are 16 residues in the CDR3. CDR3 loop: CAWSVPEAGAPYEQYF. CDR3 coding DNA: TGTGCCTGGAGTGTACCCGAGGCAGGGGCCCCCTACGAGCAGTACTTC.

This clonotype was observed many times. The chain employs TRBV6-1 and TRBJ1-6, with D tentatively TRBD1 (5 bases). Between the trimmed V and J ends, which lost 7 bases and 8 bases, there was a span of 18 bases. CDR3 length equals 15 residues. Germline CDR1 and CDR2: MNHNS and SASEGT. CDR3: CASTPRGAGYSPLHF. Here the CDR3 DNA reads TGTGCCAGCACGCCCCGCGGGGCCGGGTATTCACCCCTCCACTTT.

This clonotype came up many times. The genes are TRBV6-2 or TRBV6-3 and TRBJ2-5; D unclear. From germline, CDR1 is MNHEY and CDR2 SVGEGT. The CDR3 is 13 amino acids. With 2 bases removed from V and 3 bases from J, the gap between germline ends came to 7 bases. The chain's CDR3 is CASSYPQEETQYF. The CDR3 DNA sequence: TGTGCCAGCAGTTACCCGCAGGAAGAGACCCAGTACTTC.

This clonotype was counted at least ten times. This rearrangement joins TRBV7-9 to TRBJ2-7, with 9 bases fitting TRBD1. Trimming cost V 6 bases and J 6 bases; bases outside gene matches: 12. The length of the CDR3 is 15 residues. Germline V CDR1 and CDR2: SEHNR, FQNEAQ (reference sequence). In nucleotides, the CDR3 is TGTGCCAGCAGGCTAACGGGACAGGGTTTAGGCGAGCAGTACTTC. It codes for CASRLTGQGLGEQYF.

A word on this clonotype: This sequence may be a read error, since a much larger clone differs from it by one base. This rearrangement joins TRBV6-4 to TRBJ2-2; TRBD1 or TRBD2 may be the D gene (5 bases each). Germline CDR1 MRHNA, CDR2 SNTAGT. With 8 bases removed from V and 4 bases from J, the gap between germline ends came to 20 bases. The CDR3 contains 16 residues. Written as DNA, the CDR3 is TGTGCCAGCTGCTCCTCTGAGGGGTCAGCCACCGGGGAGCTGTTTTTT. Its translation is CASCSSEGSATGELFF.

This clonotype was counted many times. This CDR3 reads CSAPSRAGGEKLFF. CDR3 DNA: TGCAGTGCTCCTTCCCGGGCGGGGGGTGAAAAACTGTTTTTT. The V gene is TRBV20-1, the J gene TRBJ1-4, with a tentative D call TRBD1 (5 bases). Trimming cost V 5 bases and J 7 bases, with 17 bases left between them. The CDR3 loop spans 14 amino acids. Germline V gene sequence: CDR1 DFQATT, CDR2 SNEGSKA (reference sequence).

This clonotype was seen repeatedly, ten times or more. J is TRBJ2-3 and V is TRBV6-2 or TRBV6-3; D may match TRBD1 or TRBD2 (6 bases each). CDR3 length: 18 amino acids. Germline loops: CDR1 MNHEY, CDR2 SVGEGT. V lost 0 bases to trimming and J lost 2 bases, with 18 bases between them. CDR3 loop: CASSYSGGLNPSTDTQYF. The CDR3 DNA reads TGTGCCAGCAGTTACTCAGGGGGGCTGAATCCCTCCACAGATACGCAGTATTTT.

This clonotype was observed many times. The rearrangement uses TRBV6-5 and TRBJ2-2; D is unresolved. This CDR3 comprises 14 residues. V was cut by 1 base and J by 4 bases, with 7 bases left in between. Germline loops: CDR1 MNHEY, CDR2 SVGAGI. DNA for the CDR3: TGTGCCAGCAGTTACTTCGACACCACCGGGGAGCTGTTTTTT. Translated, it gives CASSYFDTTGELFF.

This clonotype was detected ten times or more. J is TRBJ1-4 and V is TRBV20-1; a weak D match, TRBD1 (6 bases). Germline CDR1 and CDR2: DFQATT and SNEGSKA (reference sequence). Trimming pared 0 bases from V and 13 bases from J, leaving 12 bases between. This CDR3 spans 12 amino acids. CDR3 sequence (DNA): TGCAGTGCTAGAGACCCAGGGGTCGCACTGTTTTTT. Translating gives CSARDPGVALFF.

This clonotype was counted at least ten times. The rearrangement uses TRBV30 and TRBJ1-2; weak D call: TRBD1 (5 bases). This CDR3 is built from 13 residues. The V gene lost 4 bases and the J gene lost 4 bases, with 13 bases spanning the gap. Germline CDR1 reads GTSNPN; CDR2 reads SVGIG (reference sequence). The CDR3 reads CAWNGAEAYGYTF. In nucleotides, the CDR3 is TGTGCCTGGAATGGGGCGGAGGCCTATGGCTACACCTTC.

This clonotype was seen many times. The chain employs TRBV7-9 and TRBJ2-2; unclear D gene. CDR1 is SEHNR, CDR2 FQNEAQ, per germline (reference sequence). The germline V and J ends were trimmed by 10 bases and 6 bases, with 15 bases remaining between them. The CDR3 totals 13 residues. In DNA form, the CDR3 reads TGTGCCATTAACCCCTTAGGACCCGGGGAGCTGTTTTTT. This encodes CAINPLGPGELFF.

Note on this clonotype: This clone may be a read error of a much larger clone one base away. The chain is built from TRBV13 and TRBJ2-3; D call uncertain. V lost 4 bases and J lost 5, with 4 bases in between. Germline V gene data show CDR1 as PRHDT and CDR2 as FYEKMQ (reference sequence). The CDR3 runs to 11 residues. The CDR3 loop is CASSSGDTQYF. The CDR3 coding sequence is TGTGCCAGCAGCTCCGGAGATACGCAGTATTTT.

This clonotype came up many times. The CDR3 DNA is TGTGCCAGCAATCCACAGAGCTCCTACGAGCAGTACTTC. Residues: CASNPQSSYEQYF. J is TRBJ2-7 and V is TRBV6-1, with D uncertain. CDR1 and CDR2 (germline): MNHNS, SASEGT. V lost 7 bases, J lost 0 bases, and 10 bases lay in between. The length of the CDR3 is 13 residues.

This clonotype was detected many times. The chain uses TRBV5-1 and TRBJ2-3; 7 bases are a match to TRBD2. CDR1 is SGHRS, CDR2 YFSETQ, per germline. J gave up 2 bases and V 2 bases, and 11 bases lay outside the gene matches. The CDR3 runs 17 residues. The chain's CDR3 is CASSFLPPGLTTDTQYF. In DNA form, the CDR3 reads TGCGCCAGCAGCTTTCTCCCCCCGGGACTAACCACAGATACGCAGTATTTT.

This clonotype appeared a few times. The chain joins TRBV15 to TRBJ1-2; the D is unclear. CDR1 LNHNV and CDR2 YYDKDF come from the germline V gene (reference sequence). This CDR3 contains 13 residues. Deletions cut 0 bases from V and 2 bases from J, with 4 bases between. CDR3 loop: CATSRDANYGYTF. DNA for the CDR3: TGTGCCACCAGCAGAGATGCAAACTATGGCTACACCTTC.

This clonotype was detected only a few times. The genes are TRBV27 and TRBJ2-5, with D unresolved. The CDR3 is 15 residues long. The ends were cut back, 2 bases at V and 7 bases at J, with 17 bases in the middle. CDR1 and CDR2 (germline): MNHEY, SMNVEV (reference sequence). CDR3 region: CASSLMGRAAWTQYF. For the CDR3, the DNA is TGTGCCAGCAGTTTAATGGGTCGGGCAGCGTGGACCCAGTACTTC.

This clonotype was counted ten times or more. This chain joins TRBV20-1 and TRBJ2-1; 7 nucleotides agree with TRBD1. V was pared by 5 bases and J by 0 bases, with 10 bases of the junction left unmatched. There are 16 residues in the CDR3. Germline V gene sequence: CDR1 DFQATT, CDR2 SNEGSKA (reference sequence). The CDR3 bases are TGCAGTGCTGTAGGGGACAGCTGGGGCTCCTACAATGAGCAGTTCTTC. Its translation is CSAVGDSWGSYNEQFF.

This clonotype was seen ten or more times. The gene calls are TRBV2 and TRBJ2-7, with 11 bases aligning to TRBD1. The CDR3 totals 15 residues. Germline V gene lookup returns CDR1 SNHLY and CDR2 FYNNEI. The trim removed 3 bases at V and 3 bases at J, leaving 4 bases unmatched. CDR3 protein: CASSEDRGRFYEQYF. In DNA form, the CDR3 reads TGTGCCAGCAGTGAGGACAGGGGGCGTTTCTACGAGCAGTACTTC.

This clonotype was seen repeatedly, ten times or more. The genes are TRBV29-1 and TRBJ2-5, with D tentatively TRBD1 (6 bases). The germline CDR1 and CDR2 sequences are SQVTM and ANQGSEA. V was shortened by 0 bases and J by 2 bases, with 13 bases between the two germline ends. This CDR3 contains 15 residues. As DNA, the CDR3 is TGCAGCGTTGAAGAGGACAGATTCTTACAAGAGACCCAGTACTTC. Its protein is CSVEEDRFLQETQYF.

This sequence joins TRBV30 and TRBJ2-1; 7 positions agree with TRBD2. The CDR3 contains 15 residues. V gave up 0 bases and J gave up 5 bases; unmatched junction bases: 7. The germline CDR1 and CDR2 sequences are GTSNPN and SVGIG (reference sequence). CDR3 residues: CAWSVDGRSHNEQFF. The CDR3 DNA reads TGTGCCTGGAGTGTGGACGGGAGGTCCCACAATGAGCAGTTCTTC.

The CDR3 loop is CASSPTAGSTDTQYF. The CDR3 bases are TGTGCCAGCTCACCAACAGCGGGATCCACAGATACGCAGTATTTT. V usage is TRBV18 and J usage is TRBJ2-3; TRBD2 matches at 7 bases. The V gene's germline CDR1 is KGHSH and CDR2 LQKENI. J was trimmed by 2 bases and V by 2 bases; bases with no gene match: 4. The CDR3 has 15 amino acids. The full variable domain, its missing parts supplied by reference TRBV18 and TRBJ2-3, is NAGVMQNPRHLVRRRGQEARLRCSPMKGHSHVYWYRQLPEEGLKFMVYLQKENIIDESGMPKERFSAEFPKEGPSILRIQQVVRGDSAAYFCASSPTAGSTDTQYFGPGTRLTVL.

This clonotype was detected ten times or more. V and J are TRBV6-2 or TRBV6-3 and TRBJ2-4, with 8 bases lining up with TRBD2. Trimming removed 5 bases from V and 0 bases from J; junction bases left unmatched: 3. Germline lookup yields CDR1 MNHEY and CDR2 SVGEGT. This CDR3 region has 15 residues. The CDR3 DNA reads as TGTGCCAGCAGTGGTGGACTAGCAGCCAAAAACATTCAGTACTTC. This translates into CASSGGLAAKNIQYF.